This T cell receptor beta chain was identified in a study of blood T cell repertoires in COVID-19. Study context: The origin of the acute and convalescent COVID-19 samples was the United States, Italy and Spain. The cDNA or gDNA used as material had been derived from T cells, B-cell-depleted T cells, or PBMCs.

Trimming cost V 3 bases and J 2 bases, with 7 bases left between them. This CDR3 region has 13 residues. Original data processing: Amplification of reference gene primers provided the estimated nucleated cell counts. The repertoire was sequenced with immunoSEQ multiplex PCR; TCRdb's copy has only in-frame clones and lacks some. Clone size and V and J calls were adopted from that table, with D and trimming inferred from the DNA. The table shows approximately 200,000 clones, with 70% to 85% occurring only once. Sequencing was done on a sample of peripheral blood. The chain recombines TRBV12-3 or TRBV12-4 with TRBJ2-5; perhaps TRBD1 as D (5 bases). This receptor was obtained from a woman in her twenties or thirties with acute or convalescent COVID-19. The CDR3 region has the DNA TGTGCCAGCAGTTTCAGGGCGCAAGAGACCCAGTACTTC. It translates to CASSFRAQETQYF.